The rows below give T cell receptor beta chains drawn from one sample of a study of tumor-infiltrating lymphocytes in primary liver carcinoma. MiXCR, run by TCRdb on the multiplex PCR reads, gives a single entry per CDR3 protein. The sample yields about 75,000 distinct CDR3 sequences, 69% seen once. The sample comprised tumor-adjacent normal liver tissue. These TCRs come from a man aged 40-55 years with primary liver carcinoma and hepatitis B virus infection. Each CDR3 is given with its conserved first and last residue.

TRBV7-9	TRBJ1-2	CASSPEGRLSQYGNTF
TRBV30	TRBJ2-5	CAWGAGTRDASAQYF
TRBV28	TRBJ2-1	CASSFPPQRRPMGSYKEQFF
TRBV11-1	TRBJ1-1	CASGHGRNIEAFF
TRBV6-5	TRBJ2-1	CASSRPASNEQFF
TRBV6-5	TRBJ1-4	CASRNGGATNEKLFF
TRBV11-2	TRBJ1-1	CASCRGRAMVFTGAFF
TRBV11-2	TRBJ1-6	CASSSQSEYLSSPIHF
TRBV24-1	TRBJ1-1	CATSDMTEAFF
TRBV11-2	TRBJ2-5	CASSLWLDRTKTQYF
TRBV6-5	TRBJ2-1	CASRRLAGEGNEQFF
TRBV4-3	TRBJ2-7	CASNQETGGGYGQYF
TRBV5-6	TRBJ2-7	CASGLLSDSQMVEQYF
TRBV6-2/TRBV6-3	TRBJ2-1	CASSYTESSSNEQFF
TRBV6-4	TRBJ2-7	CASSPGSSGMGEQYF
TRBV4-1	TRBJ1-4	CASSREGNRGQVTNEKLFF
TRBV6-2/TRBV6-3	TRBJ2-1	CASSLGGVSYNEQFF
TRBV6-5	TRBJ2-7	CASRLGPRMKQYF
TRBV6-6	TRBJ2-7	CASSPGGFEQYF
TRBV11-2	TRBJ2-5	CASSLERGTEAQYF
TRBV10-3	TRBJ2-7	CATSKGNEQYF
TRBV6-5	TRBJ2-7	CASSYSRGNHQQYF
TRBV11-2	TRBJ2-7	CTSSLDRRQGADEQYF
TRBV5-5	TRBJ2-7	CASSSTSGTSYEQYF
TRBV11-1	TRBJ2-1	CAGSLGYRVQFF
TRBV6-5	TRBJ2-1	CASSHGGSSYNEQFF
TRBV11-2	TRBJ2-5	CASSLVAGHLGTQYF
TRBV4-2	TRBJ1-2	CASSQSGTGPYGYTF
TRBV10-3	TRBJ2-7	CAISEGSVSEQYF
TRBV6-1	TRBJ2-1	CVTSAGPAYNEQFF
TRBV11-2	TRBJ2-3	CGSSSYQMSRTDTQYF
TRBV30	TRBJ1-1	CAWSVGISNTEALF
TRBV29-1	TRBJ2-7	CNVHRYPSYEQYF
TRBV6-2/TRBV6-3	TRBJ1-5	CASSSWGRVQPQHF
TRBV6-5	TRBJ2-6	CASRYFTGSGANVLTF
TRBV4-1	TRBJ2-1	CANSLLGNNNNEQFF
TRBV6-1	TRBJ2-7	CASSTDRRYEQYF
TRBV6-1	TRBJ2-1	CASRTPTSGSRNEQFF
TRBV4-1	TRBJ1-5	CASSQGAGRSNQPQHF
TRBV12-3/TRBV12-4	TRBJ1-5	CAISFGGRGGGNQPQHF
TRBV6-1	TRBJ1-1	CASSPRTVMSTEAFF
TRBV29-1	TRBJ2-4	CSVERQGVRGIQYF
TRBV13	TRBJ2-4	CASSLSTGNIQYF
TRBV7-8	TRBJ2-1	CASIPLGDSAVSYSEQFF
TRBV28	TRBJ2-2	CASSRHPNTGGLFF
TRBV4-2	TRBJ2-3	CANSQDSIGGSTDTQYF
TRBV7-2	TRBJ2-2	CASSLGGRATGELFF
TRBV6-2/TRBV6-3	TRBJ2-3	CANSYSGSRRDTQYF